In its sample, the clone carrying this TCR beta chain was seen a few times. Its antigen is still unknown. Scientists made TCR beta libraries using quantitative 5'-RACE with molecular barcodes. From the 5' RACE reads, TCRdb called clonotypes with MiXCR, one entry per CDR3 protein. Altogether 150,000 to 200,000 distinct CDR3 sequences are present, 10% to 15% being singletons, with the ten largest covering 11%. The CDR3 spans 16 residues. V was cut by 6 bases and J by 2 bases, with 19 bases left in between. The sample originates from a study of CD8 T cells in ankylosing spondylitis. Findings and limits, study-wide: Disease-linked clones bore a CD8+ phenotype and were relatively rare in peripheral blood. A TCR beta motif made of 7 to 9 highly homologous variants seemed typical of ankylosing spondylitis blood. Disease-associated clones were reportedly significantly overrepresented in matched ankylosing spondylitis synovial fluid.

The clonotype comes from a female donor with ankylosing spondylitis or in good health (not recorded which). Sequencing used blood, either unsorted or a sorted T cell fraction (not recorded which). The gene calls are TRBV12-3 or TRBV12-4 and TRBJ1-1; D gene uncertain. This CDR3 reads CASRIPLTHRNTEAFF. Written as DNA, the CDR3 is TGTGCCAGCAGGATCCCCCTTACCCATCGCAACACTGAAGCTTTCTTT.